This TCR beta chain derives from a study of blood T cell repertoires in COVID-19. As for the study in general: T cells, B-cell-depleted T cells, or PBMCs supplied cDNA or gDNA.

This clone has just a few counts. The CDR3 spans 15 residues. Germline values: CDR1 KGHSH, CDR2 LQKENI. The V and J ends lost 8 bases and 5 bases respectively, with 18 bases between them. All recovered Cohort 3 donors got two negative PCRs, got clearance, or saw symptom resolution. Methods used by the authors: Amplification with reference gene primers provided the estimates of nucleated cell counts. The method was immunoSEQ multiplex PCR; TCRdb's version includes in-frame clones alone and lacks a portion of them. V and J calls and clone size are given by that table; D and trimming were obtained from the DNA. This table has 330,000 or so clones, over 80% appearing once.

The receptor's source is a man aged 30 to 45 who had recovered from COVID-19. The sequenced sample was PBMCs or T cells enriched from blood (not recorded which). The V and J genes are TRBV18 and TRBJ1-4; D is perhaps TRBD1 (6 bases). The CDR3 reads CASSGGGDLNEKLFF. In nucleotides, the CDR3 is TGTGCCAGCAGTGGGGGCGGCGACCTAAATGAAAAACTGTTTTTT.